The source of this T cell receptor beta chain is a study of cytomegalovirus exposure and HLA in healthy donors. This CDR3 comprises 16 residues. The germline V gene encodes CDR1 SGHRS and CDR2 YFSETQ. V lost 5 bases to trimming and J lost 2 bases; unmatched junction nucleotides: 7. The PCR employed 60 Vbeta primers together with 13 Jbeta primers. The protocol was immunoSEQ multiplex PCR, while the TCRdb copy is restricted to in-frame clones and leaves out a portion. The sample has about 190,000 clones; approximately 85% are singletons. The chain links TRBV5-1 to TRBJ2-5; 12 bases fit TRBD2. The TCR comes from a man between 18 and 29 years old in good health and CMV-seronegative. Sequencing was carried out using PBMCs. The CDR3 sequence: CASRGGLAGSQETQYF. For the CDR3, the DNA is TGCGCCAGCAGGGGCGGACTAGCGGGGAGTCAAGAGACCCAGTACTTC.